Below, one TCR beta chain is given with its context. Its target is unknown. These data originate in a study of memory CD4+ T cells and cytomegalovirus serostatus. Single viable CD3+CD4+CD8-CD45RO+ cells were sorted as the memory CD4+ T cells. Serostatus was set by detecting CMV pp150, pp28, p38, p52 IgG. CD4+ T cells were isolated by positive magnetic selection. Data came from immunoSEQ multiplex PCR; TCRdb stores just in-frame clones and leaves some out. The table has around 50,000 clones, around 78% seen once. Study-level findings and limits: Repertoires predicted CMV serostatus with median bootstrapped AUC of about 0.96. Suggested: most of the CMV-linked TCR signature lies in CD4+ memory cells.

The ends lost 4 bases at V and 7 bases at J; junction bases unmatched: 14. Looked up from germline, CDR1 is SGHNT and CDR2 is YYREEE (reference sequence). The CDR3 totals 16 residues. This sequence was found in an adult in good health and CMV-seronegative. The V and J genes are TRBV5-4 and TRBJ2-7; TRBD2 matches 10 bases. The sample consisted of memory CD4+ T cells from blood. CDR3 coding DNA: TGTGCCAGCAGCCGAGAGACCGGGACTAGCGACGCAGAGCAGTACTTC. Protein product: CASSRETGTSDAEQYF.